This T cell receptor (beta chain) was recorded in a study of Ad26.COV2.S vaccination and SARS-CoV-2 variants. As for the study in general: Donor was one of the participants in the Ad26.COV2.S arm of the COV1001 trial. Donor got 5x10^10 or 1x10^11 viral particles of Ad26.COV2.S.

CDR1 and CDR2 (germline): MNHEY, SMNVEV (reference sequence). V lost 5 bases to trimming and J lost 3 bases; unmatched junction nucleotides: 10. CDR3 size: 16 residues. Described treatment: over 15 received Ad26.COV2.S at low or high dose, single or two shots; 5 received placebo; per-sample allocation not given. After the first vaccine or placebo injection, samples were drawn on day 63. Sequencing used immunoSEQ multiplex PCR; TCRdb keeps in-frame clones, though not all of them. This sample has 500,000 or so clones, with approximately 92% found just once. Study results and caveats: After vaccination, reports described spike-specific CD8+ and CD4+ T cell responses as showing substantial breadth.

Worth noting for this clone: Its cognate antigen is unknown.

The sequenced sample was peripheral blood, obtained in a trial of Ad26.COV2.S vaccine versus placebo. The rearrangement uses TRBV27 and TRBJ2-3; the match to TRBD2 covers 8 bases. The TCR sequence derives from a person between 18 and 60 years old who received the Ad26.COV2.S COVID-19 vaccine or a placebo. CDR3 in amino acids: CASSGMAGRVTDTQYF. In DNA form, the CDR3 reads TGTGCCAGCAGTGGGATGGCCGGGAGGGTTACAGATACGCAGTATTTT.